This T cell receptor (beta chain) was sequenced for a study of blood T cell repertoires in COVID-19. At the level of the study: PBMCs, B-cell-depleted T cells, or T cells provided the cDNA or gDNA that made up the material.

Authors' processing steps: Amplification of reference gene primers was used by the study to estimate nucleated cell counts. The assay was immunoSEQ multiplex PCR, and TCRdb's table has in-frame clones only and misses some. V and J calls and clone size come straight from that table; D and trimming were deduced from the DNA. The table lists some 200,000 clones, more than 80% of them singletons. The Seattle patients, enrolled during active infection, were followed longitudinally. The V gene lost 4 bases and the J gene lost 2 bases, with 13 bases spanning the gap. The germline V gene has CDR1 LGHNA and CDR2 YSLEER. The CDR3 runs to 15 residues.

The rearrangement uses TRBV4-3 and TRBJ2-3; possible D gene TRBD1, 5 bases. The source is a woman in her twenties or thirties with COVID-19, enrolled during active disease. The sequenced sample consisted of peripheral blood. CDR3 residues: CASSLGPDPTDTQYF. The CDR3 coding sequence is TGCGCCAGCAGCCTGGGGCCAGACCCCACAGATACGCAGTATTTT.